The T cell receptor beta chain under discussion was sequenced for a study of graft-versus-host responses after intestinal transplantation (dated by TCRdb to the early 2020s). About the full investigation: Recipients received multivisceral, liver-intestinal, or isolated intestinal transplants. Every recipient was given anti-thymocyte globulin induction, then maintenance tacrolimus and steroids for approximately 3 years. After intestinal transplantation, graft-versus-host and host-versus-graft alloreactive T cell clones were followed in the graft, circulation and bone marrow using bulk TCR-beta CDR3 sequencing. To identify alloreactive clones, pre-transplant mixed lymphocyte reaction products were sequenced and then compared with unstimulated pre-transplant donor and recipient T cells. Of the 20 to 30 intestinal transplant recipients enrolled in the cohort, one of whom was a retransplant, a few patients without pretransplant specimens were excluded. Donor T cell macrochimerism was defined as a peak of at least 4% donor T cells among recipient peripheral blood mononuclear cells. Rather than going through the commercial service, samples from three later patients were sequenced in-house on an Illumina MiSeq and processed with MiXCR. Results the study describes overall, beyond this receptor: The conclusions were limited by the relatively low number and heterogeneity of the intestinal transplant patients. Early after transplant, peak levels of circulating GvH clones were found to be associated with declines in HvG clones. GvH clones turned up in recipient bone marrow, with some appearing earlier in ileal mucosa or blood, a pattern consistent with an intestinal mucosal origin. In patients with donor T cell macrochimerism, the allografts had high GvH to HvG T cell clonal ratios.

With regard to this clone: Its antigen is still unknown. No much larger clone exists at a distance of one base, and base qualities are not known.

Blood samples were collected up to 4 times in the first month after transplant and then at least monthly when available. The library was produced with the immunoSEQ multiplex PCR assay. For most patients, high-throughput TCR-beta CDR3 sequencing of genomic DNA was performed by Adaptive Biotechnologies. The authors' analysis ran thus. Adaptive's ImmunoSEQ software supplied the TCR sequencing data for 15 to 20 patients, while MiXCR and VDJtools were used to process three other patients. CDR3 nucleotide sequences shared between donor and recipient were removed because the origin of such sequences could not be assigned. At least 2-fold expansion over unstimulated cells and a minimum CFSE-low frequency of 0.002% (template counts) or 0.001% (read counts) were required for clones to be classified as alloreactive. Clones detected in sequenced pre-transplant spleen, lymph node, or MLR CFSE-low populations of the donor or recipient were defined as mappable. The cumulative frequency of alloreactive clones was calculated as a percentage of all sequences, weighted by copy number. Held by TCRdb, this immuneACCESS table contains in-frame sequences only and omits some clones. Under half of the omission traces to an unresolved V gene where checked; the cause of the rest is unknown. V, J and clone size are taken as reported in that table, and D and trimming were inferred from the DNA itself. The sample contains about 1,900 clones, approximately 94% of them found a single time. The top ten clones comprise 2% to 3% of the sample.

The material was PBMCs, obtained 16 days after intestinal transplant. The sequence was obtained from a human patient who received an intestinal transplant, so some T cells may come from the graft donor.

The CDR3: CASSQSLVAETQYF. At the DNA level, the sequence is TGCGCCAGCAGCCAGTCACTAGTTGCGGAGACCCAGTACTTC. The sequence joins TRBV4-1 to TRBJ2-5, with TRBD2 as a weak D call on 5 bases. V gives up 3 bases and J gives up 5 bases, and the segment between their germline ends measures 13 bases. The CDR3 sequence holds 14 residues, the cysteine and phenylalanine included. Only the CDR3 region is kept as DNA, spanning 42 bases read in frame from base 1. The germline V gene sets CDR1 to MGHRA and CDR2 to YSYEKL.